This T cell receptor (beta chain) appears in the sequencing data of a study of blood T cell repertoires in COVID-19 (dated by TCRdb to the early 2020s). General notes on the study: ImmuneRACE Cohort 3 recovered participants were defined by two consecutive negative NP/OP PCR tests, healthcare professional clearance, or symptom resolution. The sample metadata nearly always contained a de-identified subject ID, COVID-19 status, age in years and sex. Where HLA class I and class II types were available, the types were taken from metadata supplied by the sample provider, not from assay-based typing. The prospective study material was composed of cDNA or gDNA derived from T cells, B-cell-depleted T cells, or PBMCs. The dataset comprised deeply sampled blood TCRbeta repertoires from subjects exposed to, actively infected with, or recovered from COVID-19. Samples were obtained from the ongoing ImmuneRACE study (first 160 participants) and from over 1,000 subjects provided by 6 global collaborators. The repertoires were released in a freely available public database intended as a resource for research on the immune response to SARS-CoV-2. The collaborator samples originated in the United States, Italy and Spain and spanned the acute and convalescent phases of COVID-19.

TCRbeta CDR3 regions were amplified from genomic DNA by means of the immunoSEQ Assay, a bias-controlled multiplex PCR. As for the original processing: Within the assay, amplification of reference gene primers was used to estimate how many nucleated cells each sample contained. To quantify the absolute abundance of each unique TCRbeta CDR3 rearrangement, sequence reads were collapsed and filtered. For each sample, productive Simpson clonality was calculated as the square root of Simpson's diversity index over productive rearrangements. Drawn from immuneACCESS, this table holds only the in-frame rearrangements with V and J called that TCRdb kept. Clones are partly lost; checked studies trace under half to an unresolved V gene and leave the rest unexplained. That table is the source of V, J and clone size, and D and trimming were worked out from the DNA. Here the sample has approximately 360,000 clones; around 87% occur a single time. 1.5% to 2.5% of the sample lies in the top ten.

On the study overall, not on this receptor specifically: Clinical and demographic metadata were provided uncurated, with the amount varying by source and participant.

At the junction V is shortened by 5 bases and J by 1 base, with 13 bases in between. The CDR3 spans 15 residues, from the cysteine through the phenylalanine. Of all the DNA, just the CDR3 is kept, 45 bases in frame from base 1. CDR1 and CDR2 are drawn from the germline V gene: SGHAT, FQNNGV. Participants in the prospective study were aged roughly 18 to 89 years, lived in about two dozen United States geographic areas, and enrolled through a virtual design. In the prospective study, cohorts were assigned on the basis of participant-reported clinical history obtained from a screening survey and a study questionnaire. In the prospective study, whole blood, serum and a nasopharyngeal or oropharyngeal swab were collected from each participant by mobile phlebotomists. Participants in the prospective study had the option to provide additional blood draws and questionnaires over a roughly 2-month period. Before DNA extraction, prospective study blood samples were shipped either frozen or at room temperature.

In regard to this clone: The antigen it recognizes is unknown. There are no base qualities to consult, and no much larger clone falls within one base.

The specimen sequenced was PBMCs or T cells enriched from blood (not recorded which). Recombination connected TRBV11-2 to TRBJ2-3, and perhaps TRBD2 as D gene, on 5 matching bases. The source is a man aged 35 to 55 in a cohort exposed to, infected with or recovered from COVID-19 (not recorded which). The CDR3: CASSQHIGGTDTQYF. The bases read TGTGCCAGCAGCCAACATATCGGGGGCACAGATACGCAGTATTTT.